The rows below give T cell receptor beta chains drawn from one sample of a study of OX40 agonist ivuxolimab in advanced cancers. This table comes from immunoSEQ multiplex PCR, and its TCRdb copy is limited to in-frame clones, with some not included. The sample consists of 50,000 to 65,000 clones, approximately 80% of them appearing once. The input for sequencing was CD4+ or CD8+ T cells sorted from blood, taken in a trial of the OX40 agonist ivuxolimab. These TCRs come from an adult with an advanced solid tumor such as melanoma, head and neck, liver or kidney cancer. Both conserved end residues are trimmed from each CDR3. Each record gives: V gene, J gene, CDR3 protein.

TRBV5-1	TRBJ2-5	ASSYAGQETQY
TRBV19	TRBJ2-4	ASSGTEAKNIQY
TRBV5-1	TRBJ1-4	ASSLPTGGEKLF
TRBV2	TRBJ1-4	ASTGLPAGTNEKLF
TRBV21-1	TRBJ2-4	ASSKAGGQGANIQY
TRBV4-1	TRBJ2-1	ASSQEGGQYNEQF
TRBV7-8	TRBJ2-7	ASRETGFAERTEQY
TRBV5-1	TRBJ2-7	ASSLDNSAVTYEQY
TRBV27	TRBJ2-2	ASSPMGSGLNTGELF
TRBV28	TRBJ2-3	ASSRLAGGTSTDTQY
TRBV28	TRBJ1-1	ASSDLNTEAF
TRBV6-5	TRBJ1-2	ASSYSDVNYGYT
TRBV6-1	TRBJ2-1	ASSSLAGGGNEQF
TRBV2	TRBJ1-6	ASGLDSPLH